Below, 4 T cell receptor beta chains from the same sample are listed, as sequenced in a study of blood T cell repertoires in COVID-19. Method: immunoSEQ multiplex PCR; TCRdb's copy keeps in-frame clones and lacks some. Of roughly 79,000 clones in the sample, around 80% were seen once. The sequencing input was peripheral blood. The receptors derive from a man in his sixties with active or convalescent COVID-19.

V and J are TRBV23-1 and TRBJ2-3; TRBD1 agrees at 7 bases. TRBV23-1 is reported as an ORF; its role is uncertain. The CDR3 is 17 amino acids. The ends lost 0 bases at V and 2 bases at J; junction bases unmatched: 8. The CDR3 DNA is TGCGCCAGCAGTCAATCGCCGGGACAGAAATTCACAGATACGCAGTATTTT. This translates into CASSQSPGQKFTDTQYF.

In its sample, this clone was seen once. The same CDR3 arises from other DNA sequences in this sample as well. The CDR3 DNA sequence: TGTGCCAGCAGTTATGGGGGCACAAACTATGGCTACACCTTC. Translating gives CASSYGGTNYGYTF. The chain recombines TRBV6-5 with TRBJ1-2; tentative D call: TRBD1 (6 bases). V was shortened by 3 bases and J by 2 bases, with 10 bases between the two germline ends. The CDR3 is 14 residues long. Per germline, CDR1 MNHEY and CDR2 SVGAGI.

This rearrangement joins TRBV13 to TRBJ2-7, with a possible D match to TRBD1 (9 bases). This CDR3 is 15 amino acids long. Germline-derived CDR1 and CDR2 are PRHDT and FYEKMQ (reference sequence). With 7 bases removed from V and 6 bases from J, the gap between germline ends came to 22 bases. CDR3 sequence reads: CASNPGGTGTVEQYF. The CDR3 bases are TGTGCCAGCAACCCGGGGGGGACAGGGACTGTCGAGCAGTACTTC.

CDR3 coding DNA: TGTGCCAGCTCACCACCGGGACAGACTCTCTCTGGAAACACCATATATTTT. Residues: CASSPPGQTLSGNTIYF. The chain recombines TRBV18 with TRBJ1-3, with TRBD1 matching over 7 bases. CDR3 length: 17 amino acids. Germline trimming cut 0 bases from V and 0 bases from J; bases unmatched to any gene: 5. Looked up from germline, CDR1 is KGHSH and CDR2 is LQKENI. Based on the CDR3 plus reference TRBV18 and TRBJ1-3, the full variable domain is NAGVMQNPRHLVRRRGQEARLRCSPMKGHSHVYWYRQLPEEGLKFMVYLQKENIIDESGMPKERFSAEFPKEGPSILRIQQVVRGDSAAYFCASSPPGQTLSGNTIYFGEGSWLTVV.